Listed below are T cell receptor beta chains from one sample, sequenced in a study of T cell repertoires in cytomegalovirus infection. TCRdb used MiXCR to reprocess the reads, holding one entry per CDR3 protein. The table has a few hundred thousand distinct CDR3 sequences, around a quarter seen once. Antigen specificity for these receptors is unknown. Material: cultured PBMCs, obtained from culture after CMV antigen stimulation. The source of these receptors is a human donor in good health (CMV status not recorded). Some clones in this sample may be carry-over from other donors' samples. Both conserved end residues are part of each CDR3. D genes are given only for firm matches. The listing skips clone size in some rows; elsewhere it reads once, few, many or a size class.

CDR3 protein: CASSRQGQGVAQHF; CDR3 DNA: TGTGCCAGCAGTCGTCAGGGACAGGGGGTAGCCCAGCATTTT; CDR3 length: 14; J gene: TRBJ1-5; clone size: .; V gene: TRBV27; D gene: TRBD1
CDR3 protein: CSAQQGPYEQYF; CDR3 DNA: TGCAGCGCCCAACAGGGGCCCTACGAGCAGTACTTC; CDR3 length: 12; J gene: TRBJ2-7; clone size: .; V gene: TRBV29-1; D gene: TRBD1
CDR3 protein: CASSYFMGPGNTGRNTEAFF; CDR3 DNA: TGTGCCAGCAGTTATTTCATGGGGCCAGGGAACACAGGTCGGAACACTGAAGCTTTCTTT; CDR3 length: 20; J gene: TRBJ1-1; clone size: once; V gene: TRBV6-6; D gene: .
CDR3 protein: CATMPGNTYEQYF; CDR3 DNA: TGTGCCACCATGCCAGGGAACACCTATGAGCAGTACTTC; CDR3 length: 13; J gene: TRBJ2-7; clone size: .; V gene: TRBV28; D gene: .
CDR3 protein: CASSLRSGQGVYNEQFF; CDR3 DNA: TGTGCCAGCAGTTTAAGGTCCGGACAGGGGGTCTACAATGAGCAGTTCTTC; CDR3 length: 17; J gene: TRBJ2-1; clone size: .; V gene: TRBV28; D gene: TRBD1
CDR3 protein: CASSLSAGMGDFTF; CDR3 DNA: TGCGCCAGCAGCTTGTCGGCCGGAATGGGGGACTTCACCTTC; CDR3 length: 14; J gene: TRBJ1-2; clone size: .; V gene: TRBV5-1; D gene: .
CDR3 protein: CASSLSTGGVRTQYF; CDR3 DNA: TGCGCCAGCAGCCTCAGTACAGGGGGCGTTAGGACCCAGTACTTC; CDR3 length: 15; J gene: TRBJ2-5; clone size: few; V gene: TRBV4-3; D gene: TRBD1
CDR3 protein: CASSPGQGLHEQYF; CDR3 DNA: TGTGCCAGCAGCCCGGGACAGGGCCTCCACGAGCAGTACTTC; CDR3 length: 14; J gene: TRBJ2-7; clone size: .; V gene: TRBV7-9; D gene: TRBD1
CDR3 protein: CASKTRGLARETQYF; CDR3 DNA: TGTGCCAGCAAGACACGGGGACTAGCGAGAGAGACCCAGTACTTC; CDR3 length: 15; J gene: TRBJ2-5; clone size: few; V gene: TRBV6-2/TRBV6-3; D gene: TRBD2
CDR3 protein: CASSSGTLETQYF; CDR3 DNA: TGTGCCAGCAGCTCCGGGACTCTGGAGACCCAGTACTTC; CDR3 length: 13; J gene: TRBJ2-5; clone size: .; V gene: TRBV7-9; D gene: .
CDR3 protein: CASRDRIQETQYF; CDR3 DNA: TGTGCCAGCAGAGACAGGATCCAAGAGACCCAGTACTTC; CDR3 length: 13; J gene: TRBJ2-5; clone size: .; V gene: TRBV5-4; D gene: .
CDR3 protein: CASTKRRTSSETQYF; CDR3 DNA: TGTGCCAGCACTAAGAGGCGGACCTCTTCGGAGACCCAGTACTTC; CDR3 length: 15; J gene: TRBJ2-5; clone size: few; V gene: TRBV6-2/TRBV6-3; D gene: .
CDR3 protein: CASSQPSGPSYNEQFF; CDR3 DNA: TGCGCCAGCAGCCAACCAAGCGGACCGTCCTACAATGAGCAGTTCTTC; CDR3 length: 16; J gene: TRBJ2-1; clone size: few; V gene: TRBV4-1; D gene: .
CDR3 protein: CASSLSFLNEKLFF; CDR3 DNA: TGTGCCAGCAGCTTGTCCTTCCTTAATGAAAAACTGTTTTTT; CDR3 length: 14; J gene: TRBJ1-4; clone size: many; V gene: TRBV11-3; D gene: .
CDR3 protein: CAISEGRPANTGELFF; CDR3 DNA: TGTGCCATCAGTGAGGGTCGGCCCGCGAACACCGGGGAGCTGTTTTTT; CDR3 length: 16; J gene: TRBJ2-2; clone size: few; V gene: TRBV10-3; D gene: .
CDR3 protein: CASSQGLGSSYNEQFF; CDR3 DNA: TGTGCCAGCAGCCAGGGGCTAGGGAGCTCCTACAATGAGCAGTTCTTC; CDR3 length: 16; J gene: TRBJ2-1; clone size: few; V gene: TRBV7-2; D gene: .
CDR3 protein: CASNKQGAKTQYF; CDR3 DNA: TGTGCCAGCAACAAACAGGGGGCAAAGACCCAGTACTTC; CDR3 length: 13; J gene: TRBJ2-5; clone size: .; V gene: TRBV7-9; D gene: TRBD1
CDR3 protein: CASSFASGSGRETQYF; CDR3 DNA: TGTGCCAGCAGTTTTGCCAGCGGGAGCGGGCGGGAGACCCAGTACTTC; CDR3 length: 16; J gene: TRBJ2-5; clone size: .; V gene: TRBV12-3/TRBV12-4; D gene: TRBD2
CDR3 protein: CASRPNQGVTEAFF; CDR3 DNA: TGTGCCAGCAGACCGAACCAAGGAGTAACTGAAGCTTTCTTT; CDR3 length: 14; J gene: TRBJ1-1; clone size: .; V gene: TRBV12-3/TRBV12-4; D gene: .
CDR3 protein: CASSSTSGPSEQFF; CDR3 DNA: TGTGCCAGCAGCTCAACCTCTGGGCCGAGTGAGCAGTTCTTC; CDR3 length: 14; J gene: TRBJ2-1; clone size: .; V gene: TRBV7-2; D gene: .
CDR3 protein: CASSLTGGAGTEAFF; CDR3 DNA: TGTGCCAGCAGCTTGACAGGGGGCGCGGGGACTGAAGCTTTCTTT; CDR3 length: 15; J gene: TRBJ1-1; clone size: few; V gene: TRBV7-2; D gene: TRBD1
CDR3 protein: CASSYSLSGKINTGELFF; CDR3 DNA: TGTGCCAGCAGTTACTCCCTCAGCGGGAAAATTAACACCGGGGAGCTGTTTTTT; CDR3 length: 18; J gene: TRBJ2-2; clone size: .; V gene: TRBV6-2/TRBV6-3; D gene: TRBD2
CDR3 protein: CATSRGFLEKLFF; CDR3 DNA: TGTGCCACCTCAAGGGGTTTTCTTGAAAAACTGTTTTTT; CDR3 length: 13; J gene: TRBJ1-4; clone size: .; V gene: TRBV19; D gene: .
CDR3 protein: CASNSGLGSYNEQFF; CDR3 DNA: TGTGCCAGCAATTCAGGACTCGGCTCCTACAATGAGCAGTTCTTC; CDR3 length: 15; J gene: TRBJ2-1; clone size: few; V gene: TRBV6-2/TRBV6-3; D gene: .
CDR3 protein: CASSRDPIVNYGYTF; CDR3 DNA: TGCGCCAGCAGCCGGGATCCAATCGTAAACTATGGCTACACCTTC; CDR3 length: 15; J gene: TRBJ1-2; clone size: .; V gene: TRBV5-1; D gene: .
CDR3 protein: CASRAGTKETQYF; CDR3 DNA: TGTGCCAGCAGAGCAGGGACGAAGGAGACCCAGTACTTC; CDR3 length: 13; J gene: TRBJ2-5; clone size: .; V gene: TRBV28; D gene: .
CDR3 protein: CASSLRGTSGGQETQYF; CDR3 DNA: TGTGCCAGCAGTTTACGTGGGACTAGCGGGGGGCAAGAGACCCAGTACTTC; CDR3 length: 17; J gene: TRBJ2-5; clone size: .; V gene: TRBV27; D gene: TRBD2
CDR3 protein: CASSQEAPASGNTIYF; CDR3 DNA: TGCGCCAGCAGCCAAGAGGCTCCCGCTTCTGGAAACACCATATATTTT; CDR3 length: 16; J gene: TRBJ1-3; clone size: .; V gene: TRBV4-1; D gene: .
CDR3 protein: CATMLTDLYNEQFF; CDR3 DNA: TGTGCCACCATGCTGACGGACTTGTACAATGAGCAGTTCTTC; CDR3 length: 14; J gene: TRBJ2-1; clone size: few; V gene: TRBV12-3/TRBV12-4; D gene: .
CDR3 protein: CASSSRDGNEQFF; CDR3 DNA: TGTGCCAGCAGCTCCAGGGATGGGAATGAGCAGTTCTTC; CDR3 length: 13; J gene: TRBJ2-1; clone size: .; V gene: TRBV7-4; D gene: .
CDR3 protein: CASSPPSAGSNYGYTF; CDR3 DNA: TGTGCCAGCAGCCCCCCGAGCGCCGGGTCTAACTATGGCTACACCTTC; CDR3 length: 16; J gene: TRBJ1-2; clone size: .; V gene: TRBV4-2; D gene: .
CDR3 protein: CASSGTREETQYF; CDR3 DNA: TGTGCCAGCAGTGGGACTCGAGAAGAGACCCAGTACTTC; CDR3 length: 13; J gene: TRBJ2-5; clone size: few; V gene: TRBV6-1; D gene: .
CDR3 protein: CASRTAINQPQHF; CDR3 DNA: TGCGCCAGCAGGACAGCTATCAATCAGCCCCAGCATTTT; CDR3 length: 13; J gene: TRBJ1-5; clone size: .; V gene: TRBV5-1; D gene: .
CDR3 protein: CSARDGAVIYEQYF; CDR3 DNA: TGCAGTGCTAGAGACGGGGCGGTTATCTACGAGCAGTACTTC; CDR3 length: 14; J gene: TRBJ2-7; clone size: .; V gene: TRBV20-1; D gene: .
CDR3 protein: CASSLVPRESQTGELFF; CDR3 DNA: TGTGCCAGCAGCTTAGTCCCACGGGAGTCTCAAACCGGGGAGCTGTTTTTT; CDR3 length: 17; J gene: TRBJ2-2; clone size: few; V gene: TRBV7-6; D gene: .